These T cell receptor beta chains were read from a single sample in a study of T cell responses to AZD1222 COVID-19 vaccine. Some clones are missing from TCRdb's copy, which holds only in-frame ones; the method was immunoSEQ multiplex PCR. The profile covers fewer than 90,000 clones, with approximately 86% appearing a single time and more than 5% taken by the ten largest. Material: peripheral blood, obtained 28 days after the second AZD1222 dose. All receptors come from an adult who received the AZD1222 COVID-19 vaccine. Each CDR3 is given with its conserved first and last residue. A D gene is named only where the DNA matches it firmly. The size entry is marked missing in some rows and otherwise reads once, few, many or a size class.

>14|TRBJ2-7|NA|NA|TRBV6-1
TGTGCCAGCAGTGAAGTGGTCGGGCCCTACGAGCAGTACTTC
CASSEVVGPYEQYF
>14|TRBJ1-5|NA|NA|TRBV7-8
TGTGCCAGCAGCCAAGGGGTACCCCAATCGGCCCAGCATTTT
CASSQGVPQSAQHF
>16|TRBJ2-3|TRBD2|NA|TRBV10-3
TGTGCCATCAGTGAGCCGCTAGCGGACCTTCGAGATACGCAGTATTTT
CAISEPLADLRDTQYF
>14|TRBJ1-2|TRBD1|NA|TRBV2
TGTGCCAGCAGTGAAAACGGGACAGGGGTAGGCTACACCTTC
CASSENGTGVGYTF
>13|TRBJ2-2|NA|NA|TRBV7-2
TGTGCCAGCAGCTTATCGGGCACCGGGGAGCTGTTTTTT
CASSLSGTGELFF
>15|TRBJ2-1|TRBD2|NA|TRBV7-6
TGTGCCAGCAGCATGACTAGCGGGGGGCCCAATGAGCAGTTCTTC
CASSMTSGGPNEQFF
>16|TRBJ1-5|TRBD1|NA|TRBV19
TGTGCCAGTAGTACCGCTGACAGGGGTTGGGATCAGCCCCAGCATTTT
CASSTADRGWDQPQHF
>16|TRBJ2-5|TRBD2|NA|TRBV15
TGTGCCACCGGAACCGGAGCGGGAGGGCCTTGGGAGACCCAGTACTTC
CATGTGAGGPWETQYF
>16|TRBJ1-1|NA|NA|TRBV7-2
TGTGCCAGCAGCTTAGTCGGGACTGCGCATAACACTGAAGCTTTCTTT
CASSLVGTAHNTEAFF
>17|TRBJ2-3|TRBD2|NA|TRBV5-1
TGCGCCAGCAGCTATAGCGGGAGGGCCCTCGGCACAGATACGCAGTATTTT
CASSYSGRALGTDTQYF
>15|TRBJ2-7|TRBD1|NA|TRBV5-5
TGTGCCAGCAGCCTTCTCCGGGACAGAAGCTACGAGCAGTACTTC
CASSLLRDRSYEQYF
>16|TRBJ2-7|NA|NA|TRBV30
TGTGCCTGGAGTGACCCGGGACTACAAGGGGGTTACGAGCAGTACTTC
CAWSDPGLQGGYEQYF
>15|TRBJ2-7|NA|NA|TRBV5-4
TGTGCCAGCAGCCCGGGGGGCAGGGACGCCTACGAGCAGTACTTC
CASSPGGRDAYEQYF
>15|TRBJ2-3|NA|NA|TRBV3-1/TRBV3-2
TGTGCCAGCAGCCAAGATTACGGAGAGGGTTATACGCAGTATTTT
CASSQDYGEGYTQYF
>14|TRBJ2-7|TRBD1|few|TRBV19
TGTGCCAGTAGGACCACGGGACAGCACTACGAGCAGTACTTC
CASRTTGQHYEQYF
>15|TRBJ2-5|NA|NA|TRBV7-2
TGTGCCAGCAGCGCGACGGCAGGGGCCCTGTTGACCCAGTACTTC
CASSATAGALLTQYF
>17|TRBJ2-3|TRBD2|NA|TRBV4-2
TGTGCCAGCAGCCAACGACTAGCGGGGGGGCCGGGAGATACGCAGTATTTT
CASSQRLAGGPGDTQYF
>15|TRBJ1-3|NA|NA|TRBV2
TGTGCCAGCAGTGGGGACGCAGCTTCCGGAAACACCATATATTTT
CASSGDAASGNTIYF
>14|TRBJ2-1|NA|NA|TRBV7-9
TGTGCCAGCAGCTTGAGACAGGCCTACAATGAGCAGTTCTTC
CASSLRQAYNEQFF
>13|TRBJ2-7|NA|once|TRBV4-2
TGTGCCAGCAGCCAAGAGGGCCCCTATGAGCAGTACTTC
CASSQEGPYEQYF
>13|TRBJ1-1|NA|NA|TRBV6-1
TGTGCCAGCAGTGAAAAGTGGAGCACTGAAGCTTTCTTT
CASSEKWSTEAFF
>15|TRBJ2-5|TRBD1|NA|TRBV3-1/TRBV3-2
TGTGCCAGCAGCCGACAACAGGGGCTCCAAGAGACCCAGTACTTC
CASSRQQGLQETQYF
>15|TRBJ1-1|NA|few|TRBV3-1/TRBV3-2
TGTGCCAGCAGCCCCCAAGGGGGACATGGCACTGAAGCTTTCTTT
CASSPQGGHGTEAFF
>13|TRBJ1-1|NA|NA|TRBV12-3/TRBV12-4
TGTGCCAGCAGTGCAGGACAGTTAGCTGAAGCTTTCTTT
CASSAGQLAEAFF
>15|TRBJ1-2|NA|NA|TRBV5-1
TGCGCCAGCAGCTTGGAAGGGACCTTGGGCTATGGCTACACCTTC
CASSLEGTLGYGYTF
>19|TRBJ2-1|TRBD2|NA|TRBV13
TGTGCCAGCAGCTTCTCGGCTAGCGGGAGGGCCCCCTCCTACAATGAGCAGTTCTTC
CASSFSASGRAPSYNEQFF
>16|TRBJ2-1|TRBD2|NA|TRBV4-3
TGCGCCAGCAGCCAAGTTCCTAGCGGGAGTATCGGTGAGCAGTTCTTC
CASSQVPSGSIGEQFF
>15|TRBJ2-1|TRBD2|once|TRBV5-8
TGTGCCAGCAGCCGCGGGAGTATCTCCTACAATGAGCAGTTCTTC
CASSRGSISYNEQFF
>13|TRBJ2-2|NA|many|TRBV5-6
TGTGCCAGCAGCTTGGTGCGGTCCGGGGAGCTGTTTTTT
CASSLVRSGELFF
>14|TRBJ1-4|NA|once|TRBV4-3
TGCGCCAGCAGCCCAACGAAGGTCGGTGAAAAACTGTTTTTT
CASSPTKVGEKLFF
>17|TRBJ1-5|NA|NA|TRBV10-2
TGCGCCAGCAGTGCGGGACCTAACATTCGGGGCAATCAGCCCCAGCATTTT
CASSAGPNIRGNQPQHF
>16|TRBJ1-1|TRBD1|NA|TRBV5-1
TGCGCCAACAGCGATGGGACAGGGGGCATGAACACTGAAGCTTTCTTT
CANSDGTGGMNTEAFF
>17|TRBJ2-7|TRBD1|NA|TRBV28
TGTGCCAGCAGTCTGGGACAGGGTCTACACAGCTCCTACGAGCAGTACTTC
CASSLGQGLHSSYEQYF
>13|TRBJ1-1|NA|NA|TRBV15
TGTGCCACCAGCGAGGAGGGGAACACTGAAGCTTTCTTT
CATSEEGNTEAFF
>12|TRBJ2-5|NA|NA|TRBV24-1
TGTGCCACCAGCGCGTACCAAGAGACCCAGTACTTC
CATSAYQETQYF
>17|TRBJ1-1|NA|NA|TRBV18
TGTGCCAGCTCACCCCTAAACCCCTCTGGACAGAACACTGAAGCTTTCTTT
CASSPLNPSGQNTEAFF
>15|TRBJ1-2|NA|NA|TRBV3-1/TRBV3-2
TGTGCCAGCAGCCACCACCGAGGGGTTAACTATGGCTACACCTTC
CASSHHRGVNYGYTF
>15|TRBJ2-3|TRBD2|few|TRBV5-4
TGTGCCAGCAGCTCCTTAGCGGGGAGCACAGATACGCAGTATTTT
CASSSLAGSTDTQYF
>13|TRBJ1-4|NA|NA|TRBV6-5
TGTGCCAGCAGACCATCGGGGTTTGGAAAACTGTTTTTT
CASRPSGFGKLFF
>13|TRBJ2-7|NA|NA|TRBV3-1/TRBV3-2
TGTGCCAGCAGCCCTAAAAACGCCTACGAGCAGTACTTC
CASSPKNAYEQYF
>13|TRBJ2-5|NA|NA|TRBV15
TGTGCCACCAGCAGAGATTTGGGGGAGACCCAGTACTTC
CATSRDLGETQYF
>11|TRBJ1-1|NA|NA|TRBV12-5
TGTGCTAGTGGTTTGGACGTGGTAGCTTTCTTT
CASGLDVVAFF